The T cell receptor (beta chain) under discussion was sequenced for a study of STAT5B mutations in CD4+ large granular lymphocyte leukemia. This clone was recorded only once. Other DNA sequences within the sample encode an identical CDR3. The protocol was immunoSEQ multiplex PCR, while the TCRdb copy is restricted to in-frame clones and leaves out a portion. The data contain about 20,000 clones, more than 75% of them singletons. What was sequenced was CD4+ T cells from blood buffy coats. This receptor was taken from a human donor in good health.

The CDR3, as DNA: TGCGCCAGTAGCCCGGCAGGGGGCGAGGCCCTCCACTTT. It is translated as CASSPAGGEALHF. The rearrangement uses TRBV5-1 and TRBJ1-6; 8 bases agree with TRBD1. The CDR3 is 13 amino acids. Per germline, CDR1 SGHRS and CDR2 YFSETQ. V was clipped by 8 bases and J by 14 bases; unmatched bases: 12.